This T cell receptor beta chain comes out of a study of glioma-infiltrating T cells after dendritic cell vaccination. Study information: Autologous tumor lysate was loaded overnight onto monocyte-derived dendritic cells grown seven days with IL-4 and GM-CSF.

Repertoires were generated with immunoSEQ multiplex PCR, while TCRdb's copy carries only in-frame clones and drops some. The data contain fewer than 85,000 clones, about 87% of them singletons. Of note for this clone: Its antigen is not identified.

Findings and limits, study-wide: TCR clonality showed no direct relationship with survival. Estimated pretreatment TIL content predicted outcome after dendritic cell vaccination.

In germline, CDR1 is SQVTM, CDR2 ANQGSEA. Trimming removed 4 bases from V and 1 base from J, with 7 bases in between. This CDR3 spans 12 amino acids. The origin of this receptor is a human donor with glioblastoma. The chain recombines TRBV29-1 with TRBJ1-1; D is ambiguous. The input for sequencing was blood, taken before dendritic cell vaccination. CDR3 amino acids: CSVGQTNTEAFF. DNA for the CDR3: TGCAGCGTTGGACAAACGAACACTGAAGCTTTCTTT.